Following are 24 T cell receptor beta chains from one sample sequenced in a study of cytomegalovirus exposure and HLA in healthy donors. PCR employed 60 Vbeta and 13 Jbeta primers. Sequenced by immunoSEQ multiplex PCR; TCRdb stores in-frame clones only, minus some. The sample has tens of thousands of clones; approximately 80% are singletons. The sequencing sample was made of PBMCs. These TCRs come from a male donor in good health and CMV-seronegative.

This clone was picked up a small number of times. The chain combines TRBV9 with TRBJ1-1; D is undetermined. V was cut by 2 bases and J by 0 bases, with 11 bases left in between. CDR3 length equals 15 residues. CDR1 and CDR2 (germline): SGDLS, YYNGEE. The CDR3 is CASSVSSGMNTEAFF. The CDR3 DNA reads as TGTGCCAGCAGCGTCAGTTCAGGAATGAACACTGAAGCTTTCTTT.

This clone has a handful of counts. J is TRBJ1-1 and V is TRBV5-1; D is perhaps TRBD1 (5 bases). Germline V gives CDR1 SGHRS, CDR2 YFSETQ. The CDR3 has 14 residues. Between the trimmed V and J ends, which lost 1 base and 7 bases, there was a span of 14 bases. The CDR3 DNA sequence: TGCGCCAGCAGCTTGAGCCAGGGTACTTATGAAGCTTTCTTT. Translated: CASSLSQGTYEAFF.

The chain recombines TRBV5-6 with TRBJ1-1; D gene unclear. The CDR3 is made up of 13 amino acids. The V gene's germline CDR1 is SGHDT and CDR2 YYEEEE. V was cut by 0 bases and J by 6 bases, with 9 bases left in between. The CDR3 is CASSLAPVPEAFF. The CDR3 region has the DNA TGTGCCAGCAGCTTGGCTCCGGTCCCTGAAGCTTTCTTT.

A few counts support this clone. The chain combines TRBV7-5 with TRBJ2-5; no check of the table's D call, TRBD2, against the DNA was made. TRBV7-5 is shown as a pseudogene. The CDR3 length is 16 residues. CDR3: CARSLGKAGDQETQYF. In DNA, the CDR3 is TGTGCCAGAAGCTTAGGGAAAGCGGGGGATCAAGAGACCCAGTACTTC.

This clone was seen only a few times. The chain links TRBV9 to TRBJ2-2; the D is unclear. Germline CDR1 is SGDLS and CDR2 is YYNGEE. V was cut by 0 bases and J by 4 bases, with 7 bases left in between. CDR3 size: 14 residues. CDR3 amino acids: CASSVVESTGELFF. In DNA, the CDR3 is TGTGCCAGCAGCGTAGTGGAGTCCACCGGGGAGCTGTTTTTT. The full variable domain, with the rest looked up from reference TRBV9 and TRBJ2-2, is DSGVTQTPKHLITATGQRVTLRCSPRSGDLSVYWYQQSLDQGLQFLIQYYNGEERAKGNILERFSAQQFPDLHSELNLSSLELGDSALYFCASSVVESTGELFFGEGSRLTVL.

The chain combines TRBV7-2 with TRBJ2-1, with D uncertain. This CDR3 has 14 residues. The V and J ends lost 5 bases and 7 bases respectively, with 15 bases between them. Germline assignment: CDR1 SGHTA and CDR2 FQGNSA. This CDR3 is CASSLSIRENEQFF. CDR3 DNA sequence: TGTGCCAGCAGCCTATCCATCCGAGAGAATGAGCAGTTCTTC. Full variable domain (outside the CDR3, taken from reference TRBV7-2 and TRBJ2-1): GAGVSQSPSNKVTEKGKDVELRCDPISGHTALYWYRQSLGQGLEFLIYFQGNSAPDKSGLPSDRFSAERTGGSVSTLTIQRTQQEDSAVYLCASSLSIRENEQFFGPGTRLTVL.

The chain is built from TRBV7-2 and TRBJ1-4, with D hard to call. Deletions cut 5 bases from V and 0 bases from J, with 7 bases between. Germline V lookup: CDR1 SGHTA, CDR2 FQGNSA. The CDR3 has 14 amino acids. The CDR3 nucleotides read TGTGCCAGCAGCCTCAGGACAACTAATGAAAAACTGTTTTTT. Translated, it gives CASSLRTTNEKLFF.

The V gene is TRBV5-6, the J gene TRBJ1-1; D remains unclear. The CDR3 covers 12 residues. The germline V and J ends were trimmed by 2 bases and 7 bases, with 9 bases remaining between them. CDR1 is SGHDT, CDR2 YYEEEE, per germline. The CDR3 protein is CASSLPRNEAFF. The CDR3 bases are TGTGCCAGCAGCTTACCCAGGAATGAAGCTTTCTTT.

The chain links TRBV6-1 to TRBJ1-6; weak D call: TRBD1 (6 bases). Germline V CDR1 and CDR2: MNHNS, SASEGT. Trimming left V 1 base short and J 9 bases short, with 10 bases between. The CDR3 runs 14 residues. CDR3 amino acids: CASSEVGQSSPLHF. In DNA form, the CDR3 reads TGTGCCAGCAGTGAAGTCGGACAGTCTTCACCCCTCCACTTT.

The chain links TRBV4-1 to TRBJ2-7; a possible D gene is TRBD2 (6 bases). The CDR3 is 16 amino acids. CDR1 and CDR2 from the germline V gene are MGHRA and YSYEKL. Trimming left V 4 bases short and J 2 bases short, with 18 bases between. CDR3 sequence reads: CASSPGLLTLTYEQYF. CDR3 DNA sequence: TGCGCCAGCAGCCCCGGACTACTGACACTAACCTACGAGCAGTACTTC.

The V gene is TRBV9, the J gene TRBJ2-7; maybe TRBD1 (5 bases). V shed 4 bases and J shed 9 bases, with 17 bases lying between them. CDR1 SGDLS and CDR2 YYNGEE come from the germline V gene. This CDR3 region has 13 residues. The CDR3 nucleotides are TGTGCCAGCAGCAAGGGGATAGGGGAAGGGCAGTACTTC. Protein: CASSKGIGEGQYF.

The rearrangement uses TRBV29-1 and TRBJ2-1; 8 bases align to TRBD2. This CDR3 contains 13 residues. V was clipped by 3 bases and J by 9 bases; unmatched bases: 7. CDR1 is SQVTM, CDR2 ANQGSEA, per germline. CDR3 in amino acids: CSVDRGGVGEQFF. CDR3 coding DNA: TGCAGCGTTGACCGGGGGGGCGTCGGTGAGCAGTTCTTC.

V usage is TRBV19 and J usage is TRBJ1-1; D gene unclear. The CDR3 length is 12 residues. The germline V gene encodes CDR1 LNHDA and CDR2 SQIVND (reference sequence). Trimming cost V 9 bases and J 1 base, with 9 bases left between them. CDR3 residues: CASNGRNTEAFF. The DNA for the CDR3 is TGTGCCAGCAACGGGAGGAACACTGAAGCTTTCTTT.

This chain joins TRBV4-3 and TRBJ2-2; 11 bases fit TRBD2. The junction had 2 bases not matched to a gene; V was cut back by 4 bases and J by 1 base. Germline loops: CDR1 LGHNA, CDR2 YSLEER. This CDR3 region has 16 residues. Here the CDR3 DNA reads TGCGCCAGCAGCCCCCTAGCGGGGGGGAACACCGGGGAGCTGTTTTTT. This translates into CASSPLAGGNTGELFF.

The CDR3 sequence: CASSPPGGPGNTIYF. For the CDR3, the DNA is TGTGCCAGCAGCCCTCCAGGGGGACCTGGAAACACCATATATTTT. The rearrangement uses TRBV5-4 and TRBJ1-3; TRBD1 aligns across 7 bases. The J segment lost 2 bases and the V segment lost 4 bases, leaving 6 bases of the junction unmatched. The germline V gene encodes CDR1 SGHNT and CDR2 YYREEE (reference sequence). This CDR3 has 15 residues.

V usage is TRBV5-1 and J usage is TRBJ1-1; TRBD1 is a possible D gene (5 bases). Germline CDR1 reads SGHRS; CDR2 reads YFSETQ. The ends were cut back, 4 bases at V and 2 bases at J, with 9 bases in the middle. This CDR3 has 13 amino acids. The CDR3 DNA reads as TGCGCCAGCAGCCAGGGAACCAACACTGAAGCTTTCTTT. This encodes CASSQGTNTEAFF.

The CDR3 here is CASSQPGGMSTEAFF. In DNA, the CDR3 is TGCGCCAGCAGCCAACCTGGGGGGATGAGCACTGAAGCTTTCTTT. The genes are TRBV4-3 and TRBJ1-1, with D possibly matching TRBD1 (5 bases). The CDR3 runs to 15 residues. Trimming removed 2 bases at V and 4 bases at J, with 14 bases between. Germline V CDR1 and CDR2: LGHNA, YSLEER.

This clone was observed a few times. This chain joins TRBV7-2 and TRBJ2-5; 9 nucleotides agree with TRBD1. The J call is uncertain, as TRBJ2-7 better fits the DNA end. CDR1 and CDR2 from the germline V gene are SGHTA and FQGNSA. The CDR3 extends over 14 amino acids. The CDR3: CASSSRQGAYEQYF. DNA of the CDR3: TGTGCCAGCAGCTCCAGACAGGGGGCCTACGAGCAGTACTTC.

The chain couples TRBV6-1 to TRBJ1-2; weak D call: TRBD1 (5 bases). Trimming left V 9 bases short and J 8 bases short, with 19 bases between. The CDR3 is 13 amino acids. The germline V gene has CDR1 MNHNS and CDR2 SASEGT. CDR3: CASRRVGEGGYTF. The CDR3 region has the DNA TGTGCCAGTCGACGCGTGGGGGAGGGAGGCTACACCTTC.

The chain joins TRBV25-1 to TRBJ2-7; D is unresolved. The CDR3 sequence is 12 residues long. Trimming cost V 6 bases and J 12 bases, with 18 bases left between them. Per the germline V gene, CDR1 is MGHDK and CDR2 is SYGVNS. CDR3 nucleotides: TGTGCCAGCAGCTACGGAGAGGCCCTCCCGTACTTC. This translates into CASSYGEALPYF.

J is TRBJ2-6 and V is TRBV6-5, with D possibly matching TRBD2 (6 bases). V was cut by 8 bases and J by 10 bases, with 18 bases left in between. Per germline, CDR1 MNHEY and CDR2 SVGAGI. This CDR3 spans 14 amino acids. The CDR3 reads CASGQVGTRNVLTF. The CDR3 DNA sequence: TGTGCCAGCGGCCAGGTGGGGACTCGAAACGTCCTGACTTTC.

The genes are TRBV29-1 and TRBJ2-7; 8 nucleotides match TRBD1. This CDR3 spans 11 amino acids. The V gene end was trimmed by 6 bases and the J gene end by 9 bases; junction bases not matched to a gene: 7. Germline V CDR1 and CDR2: SQVTM, ANQGSEA. Here the CDR3 DNA reads TGCAGCGTCACAGGGGGTGAAGGGCAGTACTTC. It codes for CSVTGGEGQYF.

DNA of the CDR3: TGTGCCAGCAGTGAACCGACTGGGGAGACAGATACGCAGTATTTT. Translated, it gives CASSEPTGETDTQYF. V is TRBV2 and J is TRBJ2-3; possible D gene TRBD2, 5 bases. CDR3 size: 15 residues. Germline CDR1 SNHLY, CDR2 FYNNEI. With 2 bases removed from V and 3 bases from J, the gap between germline ends came to 12 bases.

V is TRBV10-3 and J is TRBJ2-3, with TRBD2 matching over 14 bases. The CDR3 spans 17 residues. CDR1 is ENHRY, CDR2 SYGVKD, per germline. With 6 bases clipped from V and 5 bases from J, the junction kept 10 bases outside the gene matches. CDR3 DNA sequence: TGTGCCATCAGCCAAGGGACTAGCGGGGGCGAGGGAGATACGCAGTATTTT. This sequence encodes CAISQGTSGGEGDTQYF.